Presented here are 2 T cell receptor beta chains from one specimen sequenced in a study of blood T cells in healthy people across ages. A second about 6 to 12 cycle PCR used barcoded and J-beta primers. One entry per CDR3 protein results from TCRdb running MiXCR on the 5' RACE reads. This table has over 1.5 million distinct CDR3 sequences, about 50% appearing once. The sequencing sample was made of blood. These receptors came from a woman aged 40 to 50 in good health.

The chain carries TRBV3-1 and TRBJ2-1, with unresolved D. Trimming removed 1 base at V and 5 bases at J, with 9 bases between. Per the germline V gene, CDR1 is LGHDT and CDR2 is YNNKEL (reference sequence). This CDR3 is built from 14 residues. DNA of the CDR3: TGTGCCAGCAGCCAAGTATGGGGAAACAATGAGCAGTTCTTC. It translates to CASSQVWGNNEQFF.

The chain is built from TRBV20-1 and TRBJ2-4; 11 nucleotides agree with TRBD2. The assigned J gene may be wrong: the sequence end matches TRBJ2-7 better. The CDR3 is 14 residues long. Looked up from germline, CDR1 is DFQATT and CDR2 is SNEGSKA (reference sequence). CDR3 bases: TGCAGTACTGAGACTAGCGGGGCCTACTACGAGCAGTACTTC. The encoded protein is CSTETSGAYYEQYF.